This record covers a single T cell receptor (beta chain). What it binds is unknown. The record originates from a study of T cells in tuberculosis. Study-level information: This South African cohort compared adolescents with or without latent tuberculosis against adults with active tuberculosis. The study, taken as a whole, reports: Active tuberculosis TCR-alpha repertoires lay closer to GMM-specific TCRs than IGRA-negative controls, suggesting clonal expansion.

Using immunoSEQ multiplex PCR, the repertoire was profiled, and TCRdb retains in-frame clones only, with some absent. The repertoire includes 45,000 or so clones, 90% to 95% of them detected once, and around 7% sits in the top ten. Germline lookup yields CDR1 SSHAT and CDR2 FNYEAQ (reference sequence). V trimming: 1 base; J trimming: 8 bases; junction bases outside the gene matches: 8. The CDR3 covers 17 residues. This sequence originates from a donor between 10 and 35 years old with latent tuberculosis or without tuberculosis infection. The sequencing input was PBMCs. The chain couples TRBV7-7 to TRBJ2-2; TRBD2 matches 12 bases. CDR3 bases: TGTGCCAGCAGCTTAGGTCGGACTAGCGGGGAAACAGGGGAGCTGTTTTTT. This codes for CASSLGRTSGETGELFF.